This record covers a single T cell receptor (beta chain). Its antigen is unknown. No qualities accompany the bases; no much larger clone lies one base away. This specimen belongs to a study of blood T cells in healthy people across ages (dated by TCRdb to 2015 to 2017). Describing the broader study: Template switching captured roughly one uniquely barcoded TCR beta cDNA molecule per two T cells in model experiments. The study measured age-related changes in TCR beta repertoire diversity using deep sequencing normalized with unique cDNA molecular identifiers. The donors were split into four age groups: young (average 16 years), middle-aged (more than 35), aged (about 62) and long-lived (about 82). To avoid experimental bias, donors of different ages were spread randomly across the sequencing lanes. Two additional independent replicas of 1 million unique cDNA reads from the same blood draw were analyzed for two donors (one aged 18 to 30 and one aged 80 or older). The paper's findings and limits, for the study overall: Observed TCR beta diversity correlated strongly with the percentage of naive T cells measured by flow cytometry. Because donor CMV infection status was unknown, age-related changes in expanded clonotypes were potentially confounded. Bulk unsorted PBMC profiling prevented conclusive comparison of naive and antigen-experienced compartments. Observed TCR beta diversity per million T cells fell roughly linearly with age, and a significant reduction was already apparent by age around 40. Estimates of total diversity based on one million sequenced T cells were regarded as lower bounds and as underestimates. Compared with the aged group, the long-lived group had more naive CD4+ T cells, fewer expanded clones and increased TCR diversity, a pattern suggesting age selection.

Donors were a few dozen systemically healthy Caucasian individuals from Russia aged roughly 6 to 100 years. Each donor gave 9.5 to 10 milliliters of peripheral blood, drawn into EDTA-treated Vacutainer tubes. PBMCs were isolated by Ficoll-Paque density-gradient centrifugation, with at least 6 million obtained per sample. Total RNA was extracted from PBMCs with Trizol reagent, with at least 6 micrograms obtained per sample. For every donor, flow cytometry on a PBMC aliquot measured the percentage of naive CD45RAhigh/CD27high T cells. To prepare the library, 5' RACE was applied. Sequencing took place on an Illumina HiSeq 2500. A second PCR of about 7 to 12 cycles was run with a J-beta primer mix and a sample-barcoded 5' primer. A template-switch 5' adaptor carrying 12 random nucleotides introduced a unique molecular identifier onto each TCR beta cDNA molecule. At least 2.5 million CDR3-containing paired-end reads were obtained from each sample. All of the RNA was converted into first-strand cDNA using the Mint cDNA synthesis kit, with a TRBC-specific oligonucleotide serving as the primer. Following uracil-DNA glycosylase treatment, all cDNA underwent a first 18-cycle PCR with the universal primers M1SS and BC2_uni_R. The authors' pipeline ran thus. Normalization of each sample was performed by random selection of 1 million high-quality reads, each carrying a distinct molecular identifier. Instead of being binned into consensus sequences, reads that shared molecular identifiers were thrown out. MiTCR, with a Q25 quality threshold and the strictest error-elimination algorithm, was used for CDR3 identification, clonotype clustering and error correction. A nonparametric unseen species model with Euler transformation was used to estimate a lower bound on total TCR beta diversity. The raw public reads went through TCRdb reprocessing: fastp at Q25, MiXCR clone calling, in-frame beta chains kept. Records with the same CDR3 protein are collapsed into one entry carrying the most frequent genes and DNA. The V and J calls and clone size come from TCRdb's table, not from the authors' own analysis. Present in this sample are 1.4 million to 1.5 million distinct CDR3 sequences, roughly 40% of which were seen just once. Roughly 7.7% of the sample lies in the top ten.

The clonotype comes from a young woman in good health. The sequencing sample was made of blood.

The CDR3 corresponds to CASSANDGTKETQYF. The DNA sequence reads TGTGCCAGCAGCGCGAACGACGGGACTAAAGAGACCCAGTACTTC. In this chain, TRBV9 is recombined with TRBJ2-5; the central 7 bases match TRBD2. Germline trimming amounts to 3 bases on V and 3 bases on J, with 8 as the count of junction bases outside the gene matches. The germline V gene gives CDR1 as SGDLS and CDR2 as YYNGEE. The CDR3, cysteine through phenylalanine, is 15 amino acids long. Left in the record is the CDR3 DNA by itself, 45 bases read in frame from the first base.